These 20 T cell receptor beta chains came from one sample sequenced in a study of beta chain features in type 1 diabetes. Expressed TCRB transcripts were sequenced after all isolated RNA was converted to cDNA. Here immunoSEQ multiplex PCR was the method, and the copy in TCRdb shows in-frame clones only, minus some. The sample holds approximately 250,000 clones, approximately 14% seen once. The sample taken for sequencing was naive CD4+ T cells from blood. The receptors come from a woman aged 40-49 years in good health.

CDR3 residues: CASSILTGSGANVLTF. The CDR3 DNA reads as TGTGCCAGTAGTATCCTCACAGGGTCCGGGGCCAACGTCCTGACTTTC. The V call is TRBV19, the J call TRBJ2-6, with D perhaps matching TRBD1 (6 bases). The V end was cut by 3 bases, the J end by 4 bases, with 13 bases between. This CDR3 contains 16 residues. CDR1 is LNHDA and CDR2 is SQIVND in the germline V gene (reference sequence). Looking up the rest from reference TRBV19 and TRBJ2-6 gives the full variable domain: DGGITQSPKYLFRKEGQNVTLSCEQNLNHDAMYWYRQDPGQGLRLIYYSQIVNDFQKGDIAEGYSVSREKKESFPLTVTSAQKNPTAFYLCASSILTGSGANVLTFGAGSRLTVL.

This clone occurred a few times. V and J are TRBV27 and TRBJ2-7, with 9 bases matching TRBD2. Germline trimming cut 7 bases from V and 7 bases from J; bases unmatched to any gene: 14. This CDR3 comprises 15 residues. Germline CDR1 is MNHEY and CDR2 is SMNVEV (reference sequence). The CDR3 region has the DNA TGTGCCAGCAATTCCCGAGCGGGGGGATCGAGGGAGCAGTACTTC. This sequence encodes CASNSRAGGSREQYF.

There are a few counts of this clone. The chain carries TRBV18 and TRBJ1-2, with 10 nucleotides matching TRBD1. Per germline, CDR1 KGHSH and CDR2 LQKENI. Unmatched junction bases numbered 15, after V lost 6 bases and J lost 2 bases. The CDR3 is made up of 18 amino acids. The chain's CDR3 is CASSQTSGQGVLNYGYTF. The CDR3 nucleotides read TGTGCCAGCTCTCAAACCTCCGGACAGGGGGTTTTGAACTATGGCTACACCTTC. The full variable domain, rest sourced from reference TRBV18 and TRBJ1-2, is NAGVMQNPRHLVRRRGQEARLRCSPMKGHSHVYWYRQLPEEGLKFMVYLQKENIIDESGMPKERFSAEFPKEGPSILRIQQVVRGDSAAYFCASSQTSGQGVLNYGYTFGSGTRLTVV.

The rearrangement uses TRBV5-4 and TRBJ2-1, with D maybe TRBD1 (5 bases). The CDR3 consists of 13 residues. V was trimmed by 2 bases and J by 4 bases, leaving 7 bases between them. Germline assignment: CDR1 SGHNT and CDR2 YYREEE (reference sequence). In nucleotides, the CDR3 is TGTGCCAGCAGCTTACAGGTTTACAATGAGCAGTTCTTC. Amino acid sequence: CASSLQVYNEQFF.

This clone was detected only a few times. The rearrangement joins TRBV5-1 to TRBJ1-2, with D possibly TRBD1 on 5 matching bases. The CDR3 contains 15 residues. Trimming took 0 bases from V and 3 from J, leaving 12 bases between them. CDR1 is SGHRS, CDR2 YFSETQ, per germline. CDR3 nucleotide sequence: TGCGCCAGCAGCTTGGGGGGGACTAAGGACTATGGCTACACCTTC. Its translation is CASSLGGTKDYGYTF.

This clone was seen a few times. CDR3 DNA: TGTGCCAGCTCACCTTACGTGACAGGCAATCAGCCCCAGCATTTT. Translated: CASSPYVTGNQPQHF. The genes are TRBV18 and TRBJ1-5, with D perhaps TRBD1 (5 bases). The CDR3 sequence is 15 residues long. Germline values: CDR1 KGHSH, CDR2 LQKENI. V lost 3 bases and J lost 2, with 11 bases in between.

The gene calls are TRBV5-1 and TRBJ2-7; TRBD1 matches at 11 bases. Trimming took 4 bases from V and 6 from J; bases not matched to a gene: 6. This CDR3 is built from 14 residues. CDR1 is SGHRS and CDR2 is YFSETQ in the germline V gene. Here the CDR3 DNA reads TGCGCCAGCAGCCCCCGGACAGGGGGCTTCGAGCAGTACTTC. Its protein product is CASSPRTGGFEQYF.

This clone was detected only a few times. The chain combines TRBV7-9 with TRBJ1-2; D is undetermined. The CDR3 consists of 16 residues. In germline, CDR1 is SEHNR, CDR2 FQNEAQ (reference sequence). Trimming removed 0 bases from V and 3 bases from J, with 14 bases in between. The CDR3 DNA is TGTGCCAGCAGCTTAGCTCGCAGTCTCAGGCACTATGGCTACACCTTC. This translates into CASSLARSLRHYGYTF.

The J gene is TRBJ1-3, the V gene TRBV5-4; 10 bases fit TRBD1. The V gene end was trimmed by 4 bases and the J gene end by 2 bases; junction bases not matched to a gene: 12. The V gene's germline CDR1 is SGHNT and CDR2 YYREEE (reference sequence). The CDR3 sequence is 18 residues long. For the CDR3, the DNA is TGTGCCAGCAGCCGGGGGTCCCCCGACAGGGGGCCTGGAAACACCATATATTTT. It encodes CASSRGSPDRGPGNTIYF.

This clone was detected a few times. The gene calls are TRBV10-3 and TRBJ2-5, with 11 nucleotides matching TRBD2. Germline V gene lookup returns CDR1 ENHRY and CDR2 SYGVKD. V was clipped by 6 bases and J by 1 base; unmatched bases: 4. This CDR3 comprises 15 residues. CDR3 residues: CAISVSGGAQETQYF. DNA of the CDR3: TGTGCCATCAGCGTTAGCGGGGGGGCCCAAGAGACCCAGTACTTC.

The gene calls are TRBV4-2 and TRBJ1-4; D is unclear. With 4 bases removed from V and 0 bases from J, the gap between germline ends came to 9 bases. CDR1 is LGHNA, CDR2 YNFKEQ, per germline. The CDR3 sequence is 15 residues long. The CDR3 bases are TGTGCCAGCAGCCCAGAGGCCGCAACTAATGAAAAACTGTTTTTT. Its protein product is CASSPEAATNEKLFF.

The CDR3 region has the DNA TGTGCCAGCAGCTTAGGGGGGGGGCGACAAGAGACCCAGTACTTC. As protein: CASSLGGGRQETQYF. The chain links TRBV7-2 to TRBJ2-5; the D gene is possibly TRBD2 (7 bases). Between the trimmed V and J ends, which lost 1 base and 2 bases, there was a span of 11 bases. In germline, CDR1 is SGHTA, CDR2 FQGNSA. CDR3 length: 15 amino acids.

This clone has more than one count but fewer than ten. The chain uses TRBV5-1 and TRBJ2-1; 9 nucleotides align to TRBD2. The germline CDR1 and CDR2 sequences are SGHRS and YFSETQ. The V and J ends lost 7 bases and 2 bases, in that order; junction bases with no gene match: 1. CDR3 length: 13 amino acids. The CDR3 DNA sequence: TGCGCCAGCGGCGGGGGGGCCTACAATGAGCAGTTCTTC. Protein product: CASGGGAYNEQFF.

This clone was detected only a few times. The chain has TRBV5-1 and TRBJ2-1; maybe TRBD1 (5 bases). Germline CDR1 is SGHRS and CDR2 is YFSETQ. V dropped 0 bases and J dropped 8 bases, with 9 bases sitting between them. The CDR3 consists of 13 residues. Here the CDR3 DNA reads TGCGCCAGCAGCTTGGAGACACAGGATGAGCAGTTCTTC. This translates into CASSLETQDEQFF. Complete variable domain (other parts from reference TRBV5-1 and TRBJ2-1): KAGVTQTPRYLIKTRGQQVTLSCSPISGHRSVSWYQQTPGQGLQFLFEYFSETQRNKGNFPGRFSGRQFSNSRSEMNVSTLELGDSALYLCASSLETQDEQFFGPGTRLTVL.

CDR3 DNA: TGCGCCAGCAGCTCGGGGAACCGGCGCACTGAAGCTTTCTTT. This codes for CASSSGNRRTEAFF. The J gene is TRBJ1-1, the V gene TRBV5-1; unclear D gene. The germline V gene encodes CDR1 SGHRS and CDR2 YFSETQ. This CDR3 spans 14 amino acids. The V end lost 3 bases, the J end lost 4 bases, and 13 bases lay between the germline ends.

A few counts support this clone. The chain uses TRBV7-2 and TRBJ2-1; 10 bases line up with TRBD2. Per germline, CDR1 SGHTA and CDR2 FQGNSA. After removal of 5 bases from V and 1 base from J, the junction contained 2 bases not matched to a gene. The CDR3 runs to 15 residues. CDR3 sequence reads: CASSPTSGSYNEQFF. The CDR3 region has the DNA TGTGCCAGCAGCCCGACTAGCGGGTCCTACAATGAGCAGTTCTTC.

The chain joins TRBV7-2 to TRBJ1-1; 8 bases fit TRBD1. CDR1 is SGHTA and CDR2 is FQGNSA in the germline V gene. This CDR3 is built from 15 residues. Unmatched junction bases numbered 5, after V lost 5 bases and J lost 0 bases. Here the CDR3 reads CASSKTGAMNTEAFF. Here the CDR3 DNA reads TGTGCCAGCAGCAAGACAGGGGCTATGAACACTGAAGCTTTCTTT.

This chain links TRBV18 with TRBJ2-7; 11 bases agree with TRBD2. There are 16 residues in the CDR3. Germline CDR1 and CDR2: KGHSH and LQKENI. The J segment lost 2 bases and the V segment lost 2 bases, leaving 5 bases of the junction unmatched. The CDR3 reads CASSPGLAGGTYEQYF. CDR3 nucleotides: TGTGCCAGCTCACCAGGGCTAGCGGGGGGCACCTACGAGCAGTACTTC.

V and J are TRBV5-4 and TRBJ1-2; D perhaps matches TRBD1 (5 bases). The V and J ends lost 10 bases and 5 bases respectively, with 21 bases between them. CDR3 length: 14 amino acids. CDR1 is SGHNT, CDR2 YYREEE, per germline (reference sequence). This CDR3 reads CASYPLNRRYGYTF. The CDR3 DNA is TGTGCCTCCTACCCGCTTAACAGGAGATATGGCTACACCTTC.

This clone was observed a handful of times. The CDR3: CASSRTTSGETQYF. In nucleotides, the CDR3 is TGTGCCAGCAGTAGGACTACCTCCGGGGAGACCCAGTACTTC. The V call is TRBV6-5, the J call TRBJ2-5; TRBD2 might be the D (6 bases). The V end was cut by 5 bases, the J end by 5 bases, with 15 bases between. The CDR3 has 14 residues. Germline V gene lookup returns CDR1 MNHEY and CDR2 SVGAGI.